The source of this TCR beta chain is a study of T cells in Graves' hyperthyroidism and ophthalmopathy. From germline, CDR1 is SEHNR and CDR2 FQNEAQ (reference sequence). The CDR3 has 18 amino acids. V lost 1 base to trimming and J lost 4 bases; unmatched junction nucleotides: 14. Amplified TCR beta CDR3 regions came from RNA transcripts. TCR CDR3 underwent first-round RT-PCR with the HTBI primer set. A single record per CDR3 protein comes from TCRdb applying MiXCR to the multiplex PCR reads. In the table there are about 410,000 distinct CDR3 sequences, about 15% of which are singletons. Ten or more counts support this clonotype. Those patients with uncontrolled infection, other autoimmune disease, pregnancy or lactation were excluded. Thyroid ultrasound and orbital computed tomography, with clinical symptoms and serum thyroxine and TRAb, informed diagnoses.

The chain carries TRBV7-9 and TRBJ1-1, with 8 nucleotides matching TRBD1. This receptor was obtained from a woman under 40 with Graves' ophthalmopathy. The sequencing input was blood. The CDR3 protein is CASSLEGAGQGLRTEAFF. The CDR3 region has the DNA TGTGCCAGCAGCTTAGAGGGTGCTGGACAGGGATTGCGCACTGAAGCTTTCTTT.